This T cell receptor beta chain was found in a study of response to subunit inactivated influenza vaccine. TCRdb re-called the RT-PCR reads with MiXCR, one entry per CDR3 protein. The table includes about 580,000 distinct CDR3 sequences, around 15% detected once. This clonotype was found many times. The CDR3 runs to 14 residues. Trimming took 6 bases from V and 3 from J; bases not matched to a gene: 8. The chain links TRBV12-3 or TRBV12-4 to TRBJ2-7, with 7 bases lining up with TRBD1. This sequence was found in a man aged 50 to 60 who received an inactivated influenza vaccine. This material consisted of PBMCs from blood, taken roughly 12 days after vaccination. The CDR3 DNA is TGTGCCAGCAGCCTCAGGGGGAAAGGCTACGAGCAGTACTTC. Amino acid sequence: CASSLRGKGYEQYF.